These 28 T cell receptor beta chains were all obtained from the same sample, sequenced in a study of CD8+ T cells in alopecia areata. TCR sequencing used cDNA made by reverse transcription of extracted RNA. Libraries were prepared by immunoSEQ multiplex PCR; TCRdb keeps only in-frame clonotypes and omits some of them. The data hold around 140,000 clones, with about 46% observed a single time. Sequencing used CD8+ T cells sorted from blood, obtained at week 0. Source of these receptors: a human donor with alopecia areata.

The CDR3 region is CSAELRIRGVWQSYGYTF. The CDR3 DNA follows: TGCAGCGCCGAACTTCGTATTCGGGGGGTATGGCAGAGCTATGGCTACACCTTC. J is TRBJ1-2 and V is TRBV29-1; a weak D match, TRBD1 (5 bases). The CDR3 contains 18 residues. CDR1 and CDR2 (germline): SQVTM, ANQGSEA. V was shortened by 7 bases and J by 4 bases, with 31 bases between the two germline ends.

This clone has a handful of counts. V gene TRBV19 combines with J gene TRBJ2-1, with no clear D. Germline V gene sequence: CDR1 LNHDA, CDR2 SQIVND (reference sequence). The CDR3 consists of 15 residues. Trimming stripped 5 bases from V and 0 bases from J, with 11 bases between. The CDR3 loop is CASSLAPSSYNEQFF. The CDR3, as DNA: TGTGCCAGTAGTTTGGCCCCTAGCTCCTACAATGAGCAGTTCTTC.

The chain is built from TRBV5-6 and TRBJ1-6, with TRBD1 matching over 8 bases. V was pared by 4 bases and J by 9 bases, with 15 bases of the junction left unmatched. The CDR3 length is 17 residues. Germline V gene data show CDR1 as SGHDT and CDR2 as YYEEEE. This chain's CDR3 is CASSPTGASGSTSPLHF. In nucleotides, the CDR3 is TGTGCCAGCAGCCCGACAGGGGCCAGTGGGTCGACTTCACCCCTCCACTTT.

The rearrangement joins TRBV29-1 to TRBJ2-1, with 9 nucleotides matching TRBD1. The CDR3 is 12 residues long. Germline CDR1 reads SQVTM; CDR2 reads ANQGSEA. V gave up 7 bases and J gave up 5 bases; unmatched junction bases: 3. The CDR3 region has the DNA TGCAGCGCCGGACAGGGGAACAATGAGCAGTTCTTC. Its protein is CSAGQGNNEQFF.

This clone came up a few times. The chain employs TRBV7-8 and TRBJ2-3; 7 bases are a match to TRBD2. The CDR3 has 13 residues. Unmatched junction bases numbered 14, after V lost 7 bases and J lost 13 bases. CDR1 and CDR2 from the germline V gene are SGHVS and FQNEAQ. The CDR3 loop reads CASTPGEGLREYF. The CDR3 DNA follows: TGTGCCAGCACCCCGGGGGAGGGCCTCAGGGAGTATTTT.

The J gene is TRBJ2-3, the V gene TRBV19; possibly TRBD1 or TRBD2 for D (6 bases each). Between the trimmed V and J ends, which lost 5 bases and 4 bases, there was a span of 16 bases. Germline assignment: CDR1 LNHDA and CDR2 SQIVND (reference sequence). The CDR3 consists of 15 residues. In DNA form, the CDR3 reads TGTGCCAGTAGTGTGGGACCCGGGGGCCCAGATACGCAGTATTTT. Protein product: CASSVGPGGPDTQYF.

In DNA form, the CDR3 reads TGTGCCAGCAGTCGACCGGGAGCCGGGGAGCTGTTTTTT. It translates to CASSRPGAGELFF. V is TRBV6-5 and J is TRBJ2-2; weak D call: TRBD2 (6 bases). This CDR3 spans 13 amino acids. The germline V gene encodes CDR1 MNHEY and CDR2 SVGAGI. Trimming removed 5 bases at V and 6 bases at J, with 10 bases between.

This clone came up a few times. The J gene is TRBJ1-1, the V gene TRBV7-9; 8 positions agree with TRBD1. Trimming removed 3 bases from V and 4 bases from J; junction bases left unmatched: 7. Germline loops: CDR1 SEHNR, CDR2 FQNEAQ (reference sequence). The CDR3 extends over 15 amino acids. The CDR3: CASSFETGEGTEAFF. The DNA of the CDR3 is TGTGCCAGCAGCTTCGAGACAGGGGAGGGCACTGAAGCTTTCTTT.

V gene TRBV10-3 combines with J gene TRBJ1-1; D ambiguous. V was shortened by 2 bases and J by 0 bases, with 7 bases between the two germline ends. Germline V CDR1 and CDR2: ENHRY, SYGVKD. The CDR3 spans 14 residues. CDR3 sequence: CAISEDTVNTEAFF. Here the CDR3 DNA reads TGTGCCATCAGTGAGGACACGGTGAACACTGAAGCTTTCTTT.

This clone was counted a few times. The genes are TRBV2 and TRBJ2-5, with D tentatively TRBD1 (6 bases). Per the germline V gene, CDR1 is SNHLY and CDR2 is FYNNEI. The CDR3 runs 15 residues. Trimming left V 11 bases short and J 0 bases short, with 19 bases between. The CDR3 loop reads CAQHSQGHDQETQYF. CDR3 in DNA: TGTGCCCAGCACAGTCAGGGACACGACCAAGAGACCCAGTACTTC.

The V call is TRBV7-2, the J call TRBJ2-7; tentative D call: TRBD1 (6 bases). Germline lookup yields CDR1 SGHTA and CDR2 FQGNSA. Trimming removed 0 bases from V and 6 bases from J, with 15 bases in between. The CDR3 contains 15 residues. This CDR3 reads CASSLAPGVLGEQYF. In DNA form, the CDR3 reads TGTGCCAGCAGCTTAGCCCCAGGGGTCCTTGGCGAGCAGTACTTC.

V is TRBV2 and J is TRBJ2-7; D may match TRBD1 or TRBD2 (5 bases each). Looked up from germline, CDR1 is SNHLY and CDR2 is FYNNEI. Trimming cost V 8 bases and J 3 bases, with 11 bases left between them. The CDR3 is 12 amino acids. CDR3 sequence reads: CASVGDDYEQYF. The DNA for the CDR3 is TGTGCCAGCGTAGGGGACGACTACGAGCAGTACTTC.

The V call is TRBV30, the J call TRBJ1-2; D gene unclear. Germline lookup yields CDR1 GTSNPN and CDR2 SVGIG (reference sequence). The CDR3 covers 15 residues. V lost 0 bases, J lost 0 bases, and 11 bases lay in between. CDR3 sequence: CAWSVPAAANYGYTF. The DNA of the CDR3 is TGTGCCTGGAGTGTACCAGCGGCAGCTAACTATGGCTACACCTTC.

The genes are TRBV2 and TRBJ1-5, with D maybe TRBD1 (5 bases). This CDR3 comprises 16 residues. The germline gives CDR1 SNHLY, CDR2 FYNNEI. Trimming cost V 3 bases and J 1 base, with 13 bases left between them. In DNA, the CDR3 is TGTGCCAGCAGTGATTGGCAGGGACCAAGCAATCAGCCCCAGCATTTT. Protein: CASSDWQGPSNQPQHF.

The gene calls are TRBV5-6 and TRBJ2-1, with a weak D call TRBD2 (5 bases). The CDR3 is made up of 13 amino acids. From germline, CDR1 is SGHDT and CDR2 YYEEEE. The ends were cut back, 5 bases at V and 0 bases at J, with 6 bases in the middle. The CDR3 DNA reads TGTGCCAGCAGAAGCGGCTCCTACAATGAGCAGTTCTTC. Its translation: CASRSGSYNEQFF.

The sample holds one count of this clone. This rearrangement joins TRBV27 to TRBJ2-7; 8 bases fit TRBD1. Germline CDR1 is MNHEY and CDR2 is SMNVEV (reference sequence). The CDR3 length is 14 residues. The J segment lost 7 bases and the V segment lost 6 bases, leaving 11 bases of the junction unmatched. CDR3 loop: CASSLGQGSGEQYF. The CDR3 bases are TGTGCCAGCAGCCTAGGACAGGGTTCGGGAGAGCAGTACTTC.

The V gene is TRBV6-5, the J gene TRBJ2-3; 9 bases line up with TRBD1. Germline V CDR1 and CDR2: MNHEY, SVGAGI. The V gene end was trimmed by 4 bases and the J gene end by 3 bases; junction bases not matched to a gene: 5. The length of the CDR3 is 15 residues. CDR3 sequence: CASSLSDRGTDTQYF. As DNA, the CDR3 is TGTGCCAGCAGTTTATCAGACAGGGGGACAGATACGCAGTATTTT.

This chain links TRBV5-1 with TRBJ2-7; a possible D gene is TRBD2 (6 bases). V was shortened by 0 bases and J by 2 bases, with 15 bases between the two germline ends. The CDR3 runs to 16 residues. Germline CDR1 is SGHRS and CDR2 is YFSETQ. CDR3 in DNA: TGCGCCAGCAGCTTGGGCAGGTCGGGGGTTCCCTACGAGCAGTACTTC. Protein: CASSLGRSGVPYEQYF. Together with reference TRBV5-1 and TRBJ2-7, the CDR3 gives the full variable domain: KAGVTQTPRYLIKTRGQQVTLSCSPISGHRSVSWYQQTPGQGLQFLFEYFSETQRNKGNFPGRFSGRQFSNSRSEMNVSTLELGDSALYLCASSLGRSGVPYEQYFGPGTRLTVT.

CDR3 protein: CSVTGQGAEVQGKLFF. Here the CDR3 DNA reads TGCAGCGTTACGGGACAGGGGGCCGAAGTACAAGGAAAACTGTTTTTT. The chain recombines TRBV29-1 with TRBJ1-4, with TRBD1 identical over 12 bases. The V segment lost 5 bases and the J segment 10 bases; nucleotides outside the gene matches: 14. The CDR3 is made up of 16 amino acids. Germline assignment: CDR1 SQVTM and CDR2 ANQGSEA. The full variable domain, completed using reference TRBV29-1 and TRBJ1-4, is SAVISQKPSRDICQRGTSLTIQCQVDSQVTMMFWYRQQPGQSLTLIATANQGSEATYESGFVIDKFPISRPNLTFSTLTVSNMSPEDSSIYLCSVTGQGAEVQGKLFFGSGTQLSVL.

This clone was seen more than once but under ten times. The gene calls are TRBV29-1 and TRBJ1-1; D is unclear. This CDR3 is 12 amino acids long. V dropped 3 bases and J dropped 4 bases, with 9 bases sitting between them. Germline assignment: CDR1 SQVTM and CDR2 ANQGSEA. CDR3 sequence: CSVDPRSTEAFF. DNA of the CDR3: TGCAGCGTTGATCCCCGGAGCACTGAAGCTTTCTTT.

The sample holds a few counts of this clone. The CDR3 region is CAWSRRGSTGELFF. The DNA of the CDR3 is TGTGCCTGGAGTCGGCGGGGAAGCACCGGGGAGCTGTTTTTT. The chain is built from TRBV30 and TRBJ2-2; tentative D call: TRBD2 (6 bases). The V and J ends lost 2 bases and 4 bases respectively, with 11 bases between them. Germline-derived CDR1 and CDR2 are GTSNPN and SVGIG (reference sequence). There are 14 residues in the CDR3.

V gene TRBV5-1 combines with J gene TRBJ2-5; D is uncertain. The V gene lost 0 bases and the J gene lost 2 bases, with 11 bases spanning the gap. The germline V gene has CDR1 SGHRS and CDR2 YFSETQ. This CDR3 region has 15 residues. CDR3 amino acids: CASSLVGQGQETQYF. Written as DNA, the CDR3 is TGCGCCAGCAGCTTGGTGGGCCAAGGACAAGAGACCCAGTACTTC.

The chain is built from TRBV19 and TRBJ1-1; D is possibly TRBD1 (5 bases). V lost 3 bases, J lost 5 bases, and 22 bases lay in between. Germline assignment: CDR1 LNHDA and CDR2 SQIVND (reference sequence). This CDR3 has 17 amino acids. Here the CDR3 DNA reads TGTGCCAGTAGTATGCACATGAGGGGTAGAGGTTATACTGAAGCTTTCTTT. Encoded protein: CASSMHMRGRGYTEAFF.

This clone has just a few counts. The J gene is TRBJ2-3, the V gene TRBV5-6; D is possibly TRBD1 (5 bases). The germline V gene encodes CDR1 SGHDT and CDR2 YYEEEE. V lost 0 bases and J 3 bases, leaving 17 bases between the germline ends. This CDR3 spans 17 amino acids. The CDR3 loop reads CASSLESAQGWTDTQYF. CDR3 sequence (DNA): TGTGCCAGCAGCTTGGAGAGCGCGCAGGGTTGGACAGATACGCAGTATTTT.

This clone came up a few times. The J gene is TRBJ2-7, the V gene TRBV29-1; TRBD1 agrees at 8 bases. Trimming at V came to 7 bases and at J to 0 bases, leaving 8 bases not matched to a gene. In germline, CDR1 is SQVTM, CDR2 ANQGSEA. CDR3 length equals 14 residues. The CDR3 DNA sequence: TGCAGCGCCTCGGGACAGGTCAGCTCCTACGAGCAGTACTTC. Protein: CSASGQVSSYEQYF.

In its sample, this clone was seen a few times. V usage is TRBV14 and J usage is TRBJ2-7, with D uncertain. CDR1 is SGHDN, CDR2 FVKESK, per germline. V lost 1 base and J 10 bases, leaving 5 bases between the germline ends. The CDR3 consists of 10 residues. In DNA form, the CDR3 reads TGTGCCAGCAGCCAAGGGGTTCAGTACTTC. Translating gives CASSQGVQYF.

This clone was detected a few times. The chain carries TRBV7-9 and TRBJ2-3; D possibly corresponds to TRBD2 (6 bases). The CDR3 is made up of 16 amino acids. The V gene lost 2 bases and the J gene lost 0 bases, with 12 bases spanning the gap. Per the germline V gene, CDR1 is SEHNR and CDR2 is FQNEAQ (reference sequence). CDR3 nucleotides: TGTGCCAGCAGCTTATTAATCGGGGGAAGCACAGATACGCAGTATTTT. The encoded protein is CASSLLIGGSTDTQYF.

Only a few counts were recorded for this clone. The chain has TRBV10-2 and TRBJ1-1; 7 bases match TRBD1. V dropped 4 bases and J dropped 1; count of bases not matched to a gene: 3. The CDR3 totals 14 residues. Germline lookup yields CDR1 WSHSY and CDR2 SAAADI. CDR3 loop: CASSVGGANTEAFF. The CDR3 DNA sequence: TGCGCCAGCAGTGTAGGGGGCGCGAACACTGAAGCTTTCTTT.